What follows are 30 T cell receptor beta chains derived from one specimen sequenced in a study of T cells in Graves' hyperthyroidism and ophthalmopathy. Using RNA transcripts as the source, TCR beta CDR3 regions were amplified. The TCR CDR3 was amplified in a first-round RT-PCR using the HTBI primer set. TCRdb itself ran the multiplex PCR reads through MiXCR, one entry per CDR3 protein. The sample lists under 400,000 distinct CDR3 sequences, 12% to 15% occurring once. The sequenced material came from blood. The receptor set was obtained from a woman aged 60-75 years with Graves' ophthalmopathy.

The sample holds a few counts of this clonotype. The chain links TRBV3-1 to TRBJ1-3, with D perhaps TRBD1 (5 bases). Germline CDR1 is LGHDT and CDR2 is YNNKEL (reference sequence). V shed 4 bases and J shed 4 bases, with 17 bases lying between them. The CDR3 contains 16 residues. The DNA for the CDR3 is TGTGCCAGCAGCCGAACCCCAGGGTATGCAGGAAACACCATATATTTT. It translates to CASSRTPGYAGNTIYF.

This clonotype was seen more than once but under ten times. This rearrangement joins TRBV11-2 to TRBJ2-7; D possibly corresponds to TRBD2 (5 bases). The CDR3 runs 22 residues. The germline V gene encodes CDR1 SGHAT and CDR2 FQNNGV. V lost 0 bases and J lost 4, with 34 bases in between. The CDR3: CASSLDDFRGSGPVGLSYEQYF. The CDR3 DNA sequence: TGTGCCAGCAGCTTAGATGACTTTAGAGGGAGTGGGCCCGTGGGCTTATCATACGAGCAGTACTTC.

This clonotype was seen more than once but under ten times. The rearrangement joins TRBV5-5 to TRBJ2-1, with 10 nucleotides matching TRBD1. From germline, CDR1 is SGHKS and CDR2 YYEKEE (reference sequence). The junction had 7 bases not matched to a gene; V was cut back by 4 bases and J by 6 bases. The CDR3 consists of 15 residues. The CDR3 reads CASSEGDRGSNEQFF. Written as DNA, the CDR3 is TGTGCCAGCAGCGAGGGGGACAGGGGATCCAATGAGCAGTTCTTC.

Ten or more counts support this clonotype. The gene calls are TRBV30 and TRBJ1-5; TRBD1 might be the D (5 bases). There are 13 residues in the CDR3. Germline V gene lookup returns CDR1 GTSNPN and CDR2 SVGIG (reference sequence). V was shortened by 0 bases and J by 6 bases, with 9 bases between the two germline ends. For the CDR3, the DNA is TGTGCCTGGAGTGTCGAAGGGGTTCAGCCCCAGCATTTT. Translating it yields CAWSVEGVQPQHF.

This clonotype was observed a handful of times. This chain connects TRBV9 to TRBJ1-2; D remains ambiguous. Germline CDR1 and CDR2: SGDLS and YYNGEE. The CDR3 length is 14 residues. Trimming stripped 0 bases from V and 4 bases from J, with 10 bases between. CDR3 coding DNA: TGTGCCAGCAGCGTAGACCCAGCAAGCTATGGCTACACCTTC. Encoded protein: CASSVDPASYGYTF. The whole variable domain, remainder taken from reference TRBV9 and TRBJ1-2, is DSGVTQTPKHLITATGQRVTLRCSPRSGDLSVYWYQQSLDQGLQFLIQYYNGEERAKGNILERFSAQQFPDLHSELNLSSLELGDSALYFCASSVDPASYGYTFGSGTRLTVV.

This clonotype has ten or more counts. The chain uses TRBV3-1 and TRBJ2-7; TRBD2 aligns across 7 bases. CDR3 length: 15 residues. CDR1 is LGHDT, CDR2 YNNKEL, per germline (reference sequence). The ends lost 0 bases at V and 5 bases at J; junction bases unmatched: 7. This CDR3 reads CASSQDLGGPDEQYF. CDR3 nucleotides: TGTGCCAGCAGCCAAGATTTGGGAGGGCCTGACGAGCAGTACTTC.

Ten or more counts support this clonotype. Compared with germline, one end of the junction differs, possibly owing to a read error. The CDR3 here is CASSLGGTYEQYF. The CDR3, as DNA: TGTGCCAGCAGTTTGGGGGGGACCTACGAGCAGTACTTC. This chain joins TRBV5-1 and TRBJ2-7; TRBD2 matches 7 bases. In germline, CDR1 is SGHRS, CDR2 YFSETQ. CDR3 size: 13 residues.

This chain uses TRBV24-1 with TRBJ2-3; 7 bases match TRBD1. The ends lost 3 bases at V and 5 bases at J; junction bases unmatched: 13. Germline CDR1 KGHDR, CDR2 SFDVKD. The CDR3 consists of 17 residues. The CDR3 DNA is TGTGCCACCAGTGATCCAAACCGGGACAGTGGAAAAGATACGCAGTATTTT. It translates to CATSDPNRDSGKDTQYF.

This clonotype was found many times. This chain joins TRBV15 and TRBJ2-7, with 7 positions matching TRBD1. Germline V CDR1 and CDR2: LNHNV, YYDKDF (reference sequence). The CDR3 runs to 14 residues. V lost 4 bases and J lost 3; bases outside the gene matches: 6. CDR3 region: CATSKRDSVYEQYF. CDR3 nucleotides: TGTGCCACCAGCAAACGGGACAGTGTCTACGAGCAGTACTTC.

This clonotype was seen ten or more times. The chain is built from TRBV7-8 and TRBJ2-5; perhaps TRBD1 as D (5 bases). CDR3 length equals 14 residues. The V end was cut by 2 bases, the J end by 5 bases, with 12 bases between. Germline CDR1 SGHVS, CDR2 FQNEAQ. Here the CDR3 reads CASSLLGQGETQYF. The DNA of the CDR3 is TGTGCCAGCAGCTTACTGGGGCAGGGTGAGACCCAGTACTTC.

This clonotype occurred many times. The chain combines TRBV15 with TRBJ1-1; 8 bases align to TRBD1. The germline V gene encodes CDR1 LNHNV and CDR2 YYDKDF (reference sequence). The CDR3 is 15 amino acids. The ends lost 0 bases at V and 1 base at J; junction bases unmatched: 1. The CDR3 sequence is CATSRDGQGNTEAFF. As DNA, the CDR3 is TGTGCCACCAGCAGAGATGGACAGGGGAACACTGAAGCTTTCTTT.

This clonotype showed up many times. The chain employs TRBV30 and TRBJ2-1; no clear D. V shed 2 bases and J shed 0 bases, with 11 bases lying between them. Per germline, CDR1 GTSNPN and CDR2 SVGIG (reference sequence). The CDR3 length is 15 residues. Here the CDR3 DNA reads TGTGCCTGGAGTTCCTACACGAGCTCCTACAATGAGCAGTTCTTC. This codes for CAWSSYTSSYNEQFF.

This clonotype appeared many times. V is TRBV11-2 and J is TRBJ2-7, with 8 positions matching TRBD1. This CDR3 region has 15 residues. Unmatched junction bases numbered 11, after V lost 5 bases and J lost 5 bases. Per the germline V gene, CDR1 is SGHAT and CDR2 is FQNNGV. The CDR3: CASSNRDRPEDEQYF. CDR3 coding DNA: TGTGCCAGCAGCAACCGGGACAGGCCCGAGGACGAGCAGTACTTC.

This clonotype appeared many times. The chain is built from TRBV27 and TRBJ1-6, with unresolved D. There are 14 residues in the CDR3. The germline V and J ends were trimmed by 6 bases and 6 bases, with 12 bases remaining between them. In germline, CDR1 is MNHEY, CDR2 SMNVEV (reference sequence). CDR3 protein: CASSPRAFNSPLHF. The CDR3 nucleotides are TGTGCCAGCAGCCCTAGGGCTTTTAATTCACCCCTCCACTTT.

This clonotype was detected many times. J is TRBJ2-7 and V is TRBV28; 8 bases fit TRBD2. Germline V gives CDR1 MDHEN, CDR2 SYDVKM. CDR3 size: 12 residues. The V and J ends lost 11 bases and 2 bases, in that order; junction bases with no gene match: 5. CDR3 DNA: TGTGCCCACGGGCGGGAGGCCTACGAGCAGTACTTC. It encodes CAHGREAYEQYF. The variable domain in full, completed from reference TRBV28 and TRBJ2-7, reads DVKVTQSSRYLVKRTGEKVFLECVQDMDHENMFWYRQDPGLGLRLIYFSYDVKMKEKGDIPEGYSVSREKKERFSLILESASTNQTSMYLCAHGREAYEQYFGPGTRLTVT.

This clonotype turned up a few times. The CDR3 sequence: CASSPPEGLEAQYF. The CDR3 DNA reads TGTGCCAGCTCACCACCGGAGGGGTTGGAGGCCCAGTACTTC. The chain employs TRBV18 and TRBJ2-5, with D tentatively TRBD2 (6 bases). Germline CDR1 and CDR2: KGHSH and LQKENI. The CDR3 runs 14 residues. Between the trimmed V and J ends, which lost 0 bases and 9 bases, there was a span of 14 bases.

This clonotype was recorded many times. This rearrangement joins TRBV3-1 to TRBJ2-6; D is possibly TRBD1 or TRBD2 (5 bases each). The germline V gene has CDR1 LGHDT and CDR2 YNNKEL (reference sequence). V shed 4 bases and J shed 5 bases, with 18 bases lying between them. The CDR3 is 17 amino acids. DNA of the CDR3: TGTGCCAGCAGCCCCCGGGACCCCGCAGACTGGGCCAACGTCCTGACTTTC. Translated: CASSPRDPADWANVLTF.

This clonotype was seen repeatedly, ten times or more. The genes are TRBV12-3 or TRBV12-4 and TRBJ2-2; D might be TRBD2 (5 bases). Trimming cost V 5 bases and J 2 bases, with 12 bases left between them. The CDR3 consists of 15 residues. The CDR3 sequence: CASSQDSINTGELFF. In DNA, the CDR3 is TGTGCCAGCAGTCAGGACTCCATAAACACCGGGGAGCTGTTTTTT.

This chain links TRBV6-1 with TRBJ2-3; no firm D call. V was clipped by 8 bases and J by 7 bases, with 13 bases between them. Germline V lookup: CDR1 MNHNS, CDR2 SASEGT. The CDR3 spans 12 residues. CDR3 protein: CASRSAAHTQYF. The CDR3 DNA is TGTGCCAGCCGATCGGCAGCTCATACGCAGTATTTT.

This clonotype was seen at least ten times. The chain uses TRBV6-1 and TRBJ2-7; no reliable D call. V dropped 6 bases and J dropped 6 bases, with 15 bases sitting between them. The germline V gene has CDR1 MNHNS and CDR2 SASEGT. CDR3 length: 13 residues. The CDR3 sequence is CASSGPARREQYF. In nucleotides, the CDR3 is TGTGCCAGCAGCGGCCCCGCCCGACGCGAGCAGTACTTC.

In its sample, this clonotype was seen a few times. This chain links TRBV6-1 with TRBJ1-5, with D maybe TRBD1 (5 bases). CDR3 size: 13 residues. Germline values: CDR1 MNHNS, CDR2 SASEGT. V gave up 10 bases and J gave up 0 bases, with 10 bases separating them. The CDR3 DNA reads as TGTGCCACCTGGGACGGTAGCAATCAGCCCCAGCATTTT. Encoded protein: CATWDGSNQPQHF.

In this sample, this clonotype turned up many times. V and J are TRBV5-8 and TRBJ1-5; D possibly corresponds to TRBD1 (5 bases). Trimming pared 3 bases from V and 4 bases from J, leaving 14 bases between. The CDR3 has 15 residues. Germline assignment: CDR1 SGHTS and CDR2 YDEGEE. CDR3 sequence: CASSWYRDRNQPQHF. The DNA of the CDR3 is TGTGCCAGCAGCTGGTACCGGGACCGAAATCAGCCCCAGCATTTT.

This clonotype appeared many times. The chain employs TRBV29-1 and TRBJ2-7; the D gene is possibly TRBD1 (6 bases). The CDR3 is made up of 14 amino acids. The germline V gene has CDR1 SQVTM and CDR2 ANQGSEA. V lost 4 bases to trimming and J lost 3 bases, with 16 bases between them. CDR3 loop: CSVGAEPGVYEQYF. The CDR3 nucleotides are TGCAGCGTTGGGGCAGAACCAGGGGTCTACGAGCAGTACTTC.

This clonotype was found once. It may be a read error: a sequence one base away is much more abundant. This chain joins TRBV3-1 and TRBJ2-7; possible D gene TRBD1, 6 bases. The CDR3 is 14 residues long. Germline CDR1 is LGHDT and CDR2 is YNNKEL (reference sequence). CDR3 sequence (DNA): TGTGCCAGCAGCCAAGAGAGGACAGTAAGCGAGCAGCACTTC. Translating gives CASSQERTVSEQHF.

In this sample, this clonotype turned up many times. The V and J genes are TRBV20-1 and TRBJ2-1; D may be TRBD2 (5 bases). This CDR3 is 11 amino acids long. In germline, CDR1 is DFQATT, CDR2 SNEGSKA (reference sequence). V was trimmed by 4 bases and J by 9 bases, leaving 10 bases between them. This CDR3 is CSAITSLEQFF. The CDR3 nucleotides are TGCAGTGCTATTACTAGTCTTGAGCAGTTCTTC.

In its sample, this clonotype was seen many times. The genes are TRBV6-1 and TRBJ1-6; no clear D. V was shortened by 5 bases and J by 13 bases, with 12 bases between the two germline ends. The length of the CDR3 is 12 residues. Germline lookup yields CDR1 MNHNS and CDR2 SASEGT. The CDR3 here is CASSQPRSPLHF. The DNA of the CDR3 is TGTGCCAGCAGTCAACCGCGGAGCCCCCTCCACTTT.

This clonotype was counted between two and nine times. The chain carries TRBV9 and TRBJ1-1; weak D call: TRBD1 (5 bases). V was clipped by 0 bases and J by 5 bases, with 11 bases between them. Germline loops: CDR1 SGDLS, CDR2 YYNGEE. The CDR3 loop spans 14 amino acids. Written as DNA, the CDR3 is TGTGCCAGCAGCGTAGCTGTGGGGCGGACTGAAGCTTTCTTT. Its protein product is CASSVAVGRTEAFF.

Only a few counts were recorded for this clonotype. The chain combines TRBV6-1 with TRBJ2-5, with TRBD1 identical over 12 bases. The CDR3 has 17 residues. The trim removed 5 bases at V and 2 bases at J, leaving 9 bases unmatched. CDR1 is MNHNS and CDR2 is SASEGT in the germline V gene. This CDR3 is CASSTGRDRGHQETQYF. The CDR3 DNA follows: TGTGCCAGCAGTACCGGCCGGGACAGGGGGCATCAAGAGACCCAGTACTTC.

There are many counts of this clonotype. The genes are TRBV3-1 and TRBJ2-3; 7 nucleotides match TRBD1. Germline assignment: CDR1 LGHDT and CDR2 YNNKEL (reference sequence). The CDR3 has 16 amino acids. With V trimmed by 4 bases and J by 1 base, 8 bases remained unmatched. The CDR3, as DNA: TGTGCCAGCAGCCCAAATAGGGGGCCCCGCACAGATACGCAGTATTTT. It translates to CASSPNRGPRTDTQYF.

This clonotype showed up many times. The chain uses TRBV29-1 and TRBJ2-7; 8 bases fit TRBD1. The CDR3 contains 13 residues. The V and J ends lost 5 bases and 5 bases, in that order; junction bases with no gene match: 8. Germline V gene sequence: CDR1 SQVTM, CDR2 ANQGSEA. CDR3 sequence (DNA): TGCAGCGTTAAATCGCACAGGGGGAACGAGCAGTACTTC. Translation gives CSVKSHRGNEQYF.